Below, 14 T cell receptor beta chains from the same sample are listed, as sequenced in a study of CD8+ T cells in alopecia areata (dated by TCRdb to the late 2010s). The receptor library was made with the immunoSEQ multiplex PCR assay. RNA was extracted from all samples and reverse transcribed into cDNA as template for TCR sequencing. TCRdb took this table from immuneACCESS and kept in-frame rearrangements with V and J called. Such tables lack part of the clones; where checked against another copy, unresolved V genes explain under half of the gap, and the rest is unexplained. The table gives approximately 280,000 clones for this sample, with none occurring only once. The ten largest clones take up more than 0.95% of the sample. Pooled mouse cutaneous lymph node cells were stained for CD4, CD8alpha, NKG2D, NKG2ACE and other markers and were then sorted on a BD Influx. Material for sequencing was CD4+ T cells sorted from a lymph node. The receptors originated from a C3H/HeJ mouse with alopecia areata. This strain possesses the MHC haplotype H2-k.

On this clone itself: Any gene name here is a mouse gene name. The sequence runs out 4 residues before the end of the CDR3; the remainder is reconstructed from the germline J gene. The sample contains more than one DNA sequence encoding this CDR3. The V and J genes are TRBV5 and TRBJ2-7, with 9 bases that match TRBD1. V gave up 4 bases and J gave up 0 bases; unmatched junction bases: 1. Germline V gene lookup returns CDR1 LGHNA and CDR2 YNLKQL (reference sequence). The CDR3 length is 14 residues. CDR3 DNA, as far as it was read: TGTGCCAGCAGCCCACAGGGGGCCTCCTAT. Its protein product is CASSPQGASY. The CDR3 reads in full as CASSPQGASYEQYF.

This clone was seen only a few times. Genes and germline come from the mouse. The CDR3 goes on 4 residues after the read ends, and that part is filled in from the germline J gene. The rearrangement joins TRBV19 to TRBJ2-5, with unresolved D. The CDR3 loop spans 13 amino acids. Trimming cost V 4 bases and J 2 bases, with 8 bases left between them. Germline-derived CDR1 and CDR2 are FNHDT and SITEND (reference sequence). The CDR3 bases that were read are TGTGCCAGCAGTCCAGCGATCCAAGAC. Its translation is CASSPAIQD. The whole CDR3 sequence is CASSPAIQDTQYF. Full variable domain (outside the CDR3, taken from reference TRBV19 and TRBJ2-5): GGIITQTPKFLIGQEGQKLTLKCQQNFNHDTMYWYRQDSGKGLRLIYYSITENDLQKGDLSEGYDASREKKSSFSLTVTSAQKNEMAVFLCASSPAIQDTQYFGPGTRLLVL.

A remark on this clone: All gene names here are mouse names. The missing CDR3 end, 4 residues past where the read stops, is filled in from the germline J gene. The chain combines TRBV29 with TRBJ2-1, with 10 positions matching TRBD1. The V and J ends lost 3 bases and 5 bases, in that order; junction bases with no gene match: 1. Per the germline V gene, CDR1 is MSHET and CDR2 is SYDVDS. CDR3 size: 14 residues. CDR3 loop: CASSLTGGNAEQFF. The CDR3 DNA, read in part, is TGTGCTAGCAGTTTGACAGGGGGCAATGCT.

As regards this clone: Germline and genes here are mouse. The sequenced fragment ends 4 residues before the CDR3 boundary, so the rest is inferred from the germline J gene. V usage is TRBV17 and J usage is TRBJ2-5, with 7 bases identical to TRBD2. This CDR3 comprises 14 residues. Germline V gene sequence: CDR1 MNHDT, CDR2 YYDKIL. V lost 3 bases to trimming and J lost 3 bases; unmatched junction nucleotides: 3. The chain's CDR3 is CASSRIGGQDTQYF. The sequenced part of the CDR3 DNA is TGTGCTAGCAGTAGGATTGGGGGGCAAGAC.

This clone was counted between two and nine times. Genes and germline are mouse. The CDR3 end is not reached by the read, which stops 4 residues before it; the germline J gene fills it in. Different DNA sequences within this sample yield the same CDR3. The genes are TRBV19 and TRBJ2-7, with 7 nucleotides matching TRBD2. Per the germline V gene, CDR1 is FNHDT and CDR2 is SITEND (reference sequence). CDR3 size: 14 residues. The CDR3: CASSIVGGGYEQYF. CDR3 DNA (partial): TGTGCCAGCAGTATAGTGGGGGGTGGTTAT.

This clone was counted between two and nine times. Mouse gene names and germline throughout. The read falls 4 residues short of the CDR3 end, and the missing part is taken from the germline J gene. V usage is TRBV5 and J usage is TRBJ2-2, with TRBD2 matching over 14 bases. Germline CDR1 and CDR2: LGHNA and YNLKQL (reference sequence). V gave up 4 bases and J gave up 4 bases; unmatched junction bases: 5. The CDR3 length is 17 residues. Incomplete CDR3 DNA: TGTGCCAGCAGCCCGGGACTGGGGGGGCGGGGCACCGGG. Its protein is CASSPGLGGRGTG. The whole CDR3 reads CASSPGLGGRGTGQLYF.

This clone was recorded at least ten times. Gene names are the mouse ones. With the read ending 4 residues before the CDR3 end, the germline J gene is used to fill in that end. The V and J genes are TRBV17 and TRBJ2-1; 7 positions match TRBD1. There are 14 residues in the CDR3. From germline, CDR1 is MNHDT and CDR2 YYDKIL. With 5 bases clipped from V and 3 bases from J, the junction kept 4 bases outside the gene matches. The sequenced part of the CDR3 DNA is TGTGCTAGCAGTCCCGGGACAGCCTATGCT. As protein: CASSPGTAYA. In full, the CDR3 is CASSPGTAYAEQFF.

As concerns this clone: The listed genes are named as in mouse. Sequencing ends 4 residues short of the CDR3 end; the germline J gene provides the rest. This sequence joins TRBV13-2 and TRBJ2-1, with 11 bases aligning to TRBD2. Unmatched junction bases numbered 2, after V lost 3 bases and J lost 3 bases. The CDR3 runs 15 residues. Germline loops: CDR1 NNHNN, CDR2 SYGAGS (reference sequence). Here the CDR3 reads CASGGTGGRYAEQFF. The covered CDR3 bases are TGTGCCAGCGGTGGGACTGGGGGGCGCTATGCT.

Note on this clone: Gene names are mouse gene names. The read finishes 4 residues shy of the CDR3 end, and the germline J gene is used to complete it. J is TRBJ1-2 and V is TRBV13-2; 7 bases agree with TRBD1. The CDR3 is 14 amino acids. Germline-derived CDR1 and CDR2 are NNHNN and SYGAGS (reference sequence). V lost 3 bases and J lost 0; bases outside the gene matches: 2. This CDR3 is CASGGDRSNSDYTF. The part of the CDR3 DNA that was read is TGTGCCAGCGGTGGGGACAGATCAAACTCC.

This clone was found a few times. Mouse germline and gene names are used. The read terminates 4 residues ahead of where the CDR3 ends, so the germline J gene completes it. Other DNA sequences in the same sample also yield this CDR3. The chain couples TRBV13-1 to TRBJ2-5; 10 bases align to TRBD1. The length of the CDR3 is 15 residues. The germline V gene has CDR1 NSHNY and CDR2 SYGAGN. The sequenced part of the CDR3 DNA is TGTGCCAGCAGTGACCCGGGACAGGGGCGAGAC. Translation: CASSDPGQGRD. The whole CDR3 sequence reads CASSDPGQGRDTQYF.

About this clone itself: These gene names are mouse names. The read is 4 residues too short to cover the CDR3 end, so that end is filled in from the germline J gene. This chain connects TRBV5 to TRBJ2-7; D not certain. Germline CDR1 is LGHNA and CDR2 is YNLKQL (reference sequence). CDR3 size: 13 residues. V was shortened by 4 bases and J by 0 bases, with 7 bases between the two germline ends. CDR3 sequence: CASSPTSSYEQYF. CDR3 DNA (partial): TGTGCCAGCAGCCCGACAAGCTCCTAT.

This clone was seen a handful of times. Mouse names are used for the genes. The read terminates 4 residues before the CDR3 end, so the remaining end is supplied by the germline J gene. The V and J genes are TRBV14 and TRBJ2-3; TRBD1 aligns across 7 bases. Per germline, CDR1 SGHDT and CDR2 FRDEAV. This CDR3 has 14 residues. Trimming at V came to 2 bases and at J to 3 bases, leaving 3 bases not matched to a gene. The CDR3: CASSLQGKAETLYF. CDR3 DNA (partial): TGTGCCAGCAGTTTACAGGGGAAGGCAGAA.

In regard to this clone: Gene names and germline match the mouse. The read falls 4 residues short of the CDR3 end, and the missing part is taken from the germline J gene. The rearrangement uses TRBV13-3 and TRBJ1-1, with 8 bases identical to TRBD1. This CDR3 spans 16 amino acids. Germline CDR1 reads NNHDY; CDR2 reads SYVADS. V lost 0 bases, J lost 0 bases, and 4 bases stayed unmatched. The CDR3 sequence is CASSDDRGIANTEVFF. The DNA read from the CDR3 is TGTGCCAGCAGTGATGACAGGGGGATTGCAAACACA.

On this clone: Gene labels here are mouse ones. The sequenced fragment ends 4 residues before the CDR3 boundary, so the rest is inferred from the germline J gene. This sample includes further DNA sequences coding for the same CDR3. The chain recombines TRBV19 with TRBJ2-7, with D possibly being TRBD2 (7 bases). Germline V CDR1 and CDR2: FNHDT, SITEND (reference sequence). Trimming took off 2 bases at V and 0 bases at J, with 12 bases between the two ends. The CDR3 is 15 residues long. Partial CDR3 DNA: TGTGCCAGCAGTATTTGGGGGGCGAGCTCCTAT. Translated, it gives CASSIWGASSY. The entire CDR3 sequence reads CASSIWGASSYEQYF.